What follows describes a single TCR beta chain. The antigen is unknown. This entry belongs to a study of T cell responses to AZD1222 COVID-19 vaccine. The CDR3 sequence is 14 residues long. Trimming left V 5 bases short and J 1 base short, with 9 bases between. CDR1 and CDR2 (germline): SGHTA, FQGNSA. Sequencing used immunoSEQ multiplex PCR; TCRdb keeps in-frame clones, though not all of them. The repertoire has 120,000 to 150,000 clones, approximately 90% of them found once; the top ten carry 3% to 4%. Study observations and caveats: Clonal diversity may have been underestimated in mostly white British donors. Baseline antibody screening turned up just five to seven seropositive AZD1222 recipients.

Sequencing was performed on peripheral blood, taken 28 days after the second AZD1222 dose. The TCR comes from an adult who received the AZD1222 COVID-19 vaccine. The rearrangement joins TRBV7-2 to TRBJ2-1; tentative D call: TRBD2 (5 bases). The chain's CDR3 is CASSPGGSYNEQFF. The CDR3 DNA is TGTGCCAGCAGCCCAGGCGGGTCCTACAATGAGCAGTTCTTC.